This passage covers 14 T cell receptor beta chains from one sample sequenced in a study of blood T cell repertoires in COVID-19. Assay: immunoSEQ multiplex PCR; the TCRdb copy retains only in-frame clones and omits some. The data contain roughly 260,000 clones, about 90% of them singletons. The sample comprised PBMCs or T cells enriched from blood (not recorded which). Source of these receptors: a human donor in a cohort exposed to, infected with or recovered from COVID-19 (not recorded which). The donor label of this sample is uncertain.

This sequence joins TRBV6-5 and TRBJ2-4; TRBD2 matches 7 bases. Unmatched junction bases numbered 4, after V lost 5 bases and J lost 3 bases. Germline V gene data show CDR1 as MNHEY and CDR2 as SVGAGI. The CDR3 consists of 14 residues. This CDR3 reads CASSPGRGKNIQYF. The CDR3 coding sequence is TGTGCCAGCAGTCCAGGGAGGGGCAAAAACATTCAGTACTTC.

The gene calls are TRBV10-3 and TRBJ1-5, with TRBD1 matching over 7 bases. The V segment lost 6 bases and the J segment 6 bases; nucleotides outside the gene matches: 11. Germline V CDR1 and CDR2: ENHRY, SYGVKD. The CDR3 runs 15 residues. CDR3 region: CAISQGQVAGQPQHF. The CDR3 DNA follows: TGTGCCATCAGCCAAGGACAGGTGGCTGGTCAGCCCCAGCATTTT.

The J gene is TRBJ2-2, the V gene TRBV11-2; 7 positions match TRBD1. Trimming at V came to 4 bases and at J to 2 bases, leaving 4 bases not matched to a gene. This CDR3 is built from 15 residues. The germline V gene encodes CDR1 SGHAT and CDR2 FQNNGV. CDR3 DNA: TGTGCCAGCAGCTCCAACAGGGGTAACACCGGGGAGCTGTTTTTT. Translated: CASSSNRGNTGELFF. Filled out from reference TRBV11-2 and TRBJ2-2, the complete variable domain reads EAGVAQSPRYKIIEKRQSVAFWCNPISGHATLYWYQQILGQGPKLLIQFQNNGVVDDSQLPKDRFSAERLKGVDSTLKIQPAKLEDSAVYLCASSSNRGNTGELFFGEGSRLTVL.

Only a few counts were recorded for this clone. V usage is TRBV28 and J usage is TRBJ1-4; D ambiguous. V lost 7 bases, J lost 8 bases, and 17 bases lay in between. Germline values: CDR1 MDHEN, CDR2 SYDVKM. This CDR3 has 14 amino acids. CDR3 nucleotides: TGTGCCAGCACCCCTACGCCTCGGGGAGAAAAACTGTTTTTT. It specifies CASTPTPRGEKLFF. The variable domain in full, with the rest retrieved from reference TRBV28 and TRBJ1-4, is DVKVTQSSRYLVKRTGEKVFLECVQDMDHENMFWYRQDPGLGLRLIYFSYDVKMKEKGDIPEGYSVSREKKERFSLILESASTNQTSMYLCASTPTPRGEKLFFGSGTQLSVL.

The chain is built from TRBV11-2 and TRBJ2-7; 9 bases agree with TRBD1. Trimming at V came to 5 bases and at J to 6 bases, leaving 8 bases not matched to a gene. Germline V gene sequence: CDR1 SGHAT, CDR2 FQNNGV. The CDR3 runs to 14 residues. The CDR3 DNA reads TGTGCCAGCAGCGCCGGGACAGGGAGGCTCGAGCAGTACTTC. This sequence encodes CASSAGTGRLEQYF.

As concerns this clone: The identical CDR3 is also encoded by other nucleotide sequences in the sample. J is TRBJ1-2 and V is TRBV4-2, with 7 bases lining up with TRBD1. The germline CDR1 and CDR2 sequences are LGHNA and YNFKEQ. V shed 0 bases and J 2 bases; nucleotides not matched to a gene: 0. The CDR3 totals 14 residues. CDR3 protein: CASSQEQGNYGYTF. The CDR3 DNA follows: TGTGCCAGCAGCCAAGAACAGGGGAACTATGGCTACACCTTC.

The chain carries TRBV5-4 and TRBJ1-1; no clear D. The V gene lost 0 bases and the J gene lost 1 base, with 10 bases spanning the gap. The CDR3 has 15 amino acids. CDR1 and CDR2 (germline): SGHNT, YYREEE (reference sequence). This chain's CDR3 is CASSLAESGNTEAFF. The DNA for the CDR3 is TGTGCCAGCAGCTTGGCCGAGTCAGGGAACACTGAAGCTTTCTTT.

This clone appeared a few times. The V and J genes are TRBV11-2 and TRBJ2-7; the D gene is possibly TRBD2 (6 bases). The V gene lost 5 bases and the J gene lost 9 bases, with 11 bases spanning the gap. The CDR3 covers 11 residues. The V gene's germline CDR1 is SGHAT and CDR2 FQNNGV. This CDR3 reads CASSHGGGQYF. CDR3 nucleotide sequence: TGTGCCAGCAGCCACGGGGGAGGGCAGTACTTC.

This clone has a single count. The V and J genes are TRBV5-8 and TRBJ2-7; D is unclear. V lost 0 bases and J 0 bases, leaving 7 bases between the germline ends. The CDR3 has 14 residues. Germline assignment: CDR1 SGHTS and CDR2 YDEGEE. CDR3 in DNA: TGTGCCAGCAGCTTGGATAGGAGCTCCTACGAGCAGTACTTC. Translation gives CASSLDRSSYEQYF.

This chain links TRBV20-1 with TRBJ2-7; tentatively, D is TRBD1 (6 bases). The CDR3 runs to 16 residues. Germline-derived CDR1 and CDR2 are DFQATT and SNEGSKA (reference sequence). The V end lost 3 bases, the J end lost 0 bases, and 18 bases lay between the germline ends. CDR3 protein: CSASPRGPGSSYEQYF. The CDR3 nucleotides read TGCAGTGCTAGTCCCAGGGGTCCAGGAAGCTCCTACGAGCAGTACTTC.

The rearrangement links TRBV10-3 to TRBJ1-3; D gene uncertain. Trimming cost V 0 bases and J 11 bases, with 14 bases left between them. The germline CDR1 and CDR2 sequences are ENHRY and SYGVKD. This CDR3 comprises 14 residues. The CDR3 DNA reads TGTGCCATCAGTGAGTCGGCAAGTGGCCCTCCCATATATTTT. It specifies CAISESASGPPIYF.

The chain couples TRBV28 to TRBJ1-2; 8 bases fit TRBD1. The CDR3 has 13 residues. CDR1 and CDR2 (germline): MDHEN, SYDVKM. J gave up 8 bases and V 3 bases, and 5 bases lay outside the gene matches. CDR3 sequence: CASSFRRGQGYTF. The CDR3 bases are TGTGCCAGCAGTTTTCGCAGGGGGCAGGGCTACACCTTC.

Only one count was recorded for this clone. This chain links TRBV18 with TRBJ2-3; perhaps TRBD2 as D (6 bases). Germline-derived CDR1 and CDR2 are KGHSH and LQKENI. The CDR3 is made up of 14 amino acids. With 2 bases removed from V and 5 bases from J, the gap between germline ends came to 11 bases. In DNA form, the CDR3 reads TGTGCCAGCTCACCAGGCCCTAGCGTAGATACGCAGTATTTT. Translating gives CASSPGPSVDTQYF.

This clone was observed a few times. V usage is TRBV30 and J usage is TRBJ1-2; 7 bases line up with TRBD1. CDR3 length equals 15 residues. Per germline, CDR1 GTSNPN and CDR2 SVGIG (reference sequence). V dropped 3 bases and J dropped 4; count of bases not matched to a gene: 11. As DNA, the CDR3 is TGTGCCTGGAGAGACGACAGGGCGTACTTCTATGGCTACACCTTC. It is translated as CAWRDDRAYFYGYTF.